This record covers a single T cell receptor (beta chain). This CDR3 region has 18 residues. The germline V and J ends were trimmed by 5 bases and 2 bases, with 24 bases remaining between them. Combining a sample-barcoded 5' primer with a J-beta primer mix, a second PCR ran for roughly 6 to 11 cycles. TCRdb called the 5' RACE reads again in MiXCR, with one record for every CDR3 protein. The data hold more than 800,000 distinct CDR3 sequences, with 40% to 45% observed a single time. This record comes from a study of blood T cells in healthy people across ages. Healthy Russian Caucasian donors spanned ages roughly 6 to 90 years.

This TCR derives from a woman aged 55-69 years in good health. The sample was blood. The chain has TRBV12-3 or TRBV12-4 and TRBJ2-5; weak D call: TRBD1 (6 bases). CDR3: CASSPAQQGWLSQETQYF. The CDR3 nucleotides are TGTGCCAGCAGTCCAGCTCAACAGGGTTGGCTGAGTCAAGAGACCCAGTACTTC.